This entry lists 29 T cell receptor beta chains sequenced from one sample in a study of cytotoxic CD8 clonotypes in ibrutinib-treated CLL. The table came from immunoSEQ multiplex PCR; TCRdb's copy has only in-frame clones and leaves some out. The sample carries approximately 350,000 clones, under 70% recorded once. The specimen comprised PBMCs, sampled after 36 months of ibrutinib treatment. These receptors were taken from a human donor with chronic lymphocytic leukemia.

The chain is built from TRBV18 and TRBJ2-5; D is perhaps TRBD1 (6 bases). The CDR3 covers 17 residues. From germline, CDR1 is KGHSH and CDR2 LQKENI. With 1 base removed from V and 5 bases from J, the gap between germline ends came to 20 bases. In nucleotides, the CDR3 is TGTGCCAGCTCACCACTCCCCCCTGGGAACAGGGTGGAGACCCAGTACTTC. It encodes CASSPLPPGNRVETQYF.

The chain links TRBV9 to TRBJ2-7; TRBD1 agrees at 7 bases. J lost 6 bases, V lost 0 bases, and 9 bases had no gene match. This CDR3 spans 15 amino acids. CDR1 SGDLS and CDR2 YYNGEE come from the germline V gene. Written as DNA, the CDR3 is TGTGCCAGCAGCGTAGTTTCAGAGGGGGCTGGCGAGCAGTACTTC. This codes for CASSVVSEGAGEQYF.

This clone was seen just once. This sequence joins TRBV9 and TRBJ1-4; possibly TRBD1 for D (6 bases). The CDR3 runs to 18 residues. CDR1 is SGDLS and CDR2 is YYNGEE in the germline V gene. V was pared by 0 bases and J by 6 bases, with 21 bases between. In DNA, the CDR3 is TGTGCCAGCAGCGTAGCCCGGGCCCGACAGGCGAGTGATGAAAAACTGTTTTTT. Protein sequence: CASSVARARQASDEKLFF.

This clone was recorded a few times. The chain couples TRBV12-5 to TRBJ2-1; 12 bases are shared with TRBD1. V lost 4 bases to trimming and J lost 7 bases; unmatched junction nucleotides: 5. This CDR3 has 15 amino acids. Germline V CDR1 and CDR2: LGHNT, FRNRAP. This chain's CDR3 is CASGSRDRGLNEQFF. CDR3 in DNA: TGTGCTAGTGGTTCCCGGGACAGGGGGCTTAATGAGCAGTTCTTC.

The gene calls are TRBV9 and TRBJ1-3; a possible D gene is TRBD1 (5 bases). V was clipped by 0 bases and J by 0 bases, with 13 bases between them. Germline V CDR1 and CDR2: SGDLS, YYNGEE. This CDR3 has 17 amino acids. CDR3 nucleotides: TGTGCCAGCAGCGTAGAAGGTAGACAGAGCTCTGGAAACACCATATATTTT. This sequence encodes CASSVEGRQSSGNTIYF.

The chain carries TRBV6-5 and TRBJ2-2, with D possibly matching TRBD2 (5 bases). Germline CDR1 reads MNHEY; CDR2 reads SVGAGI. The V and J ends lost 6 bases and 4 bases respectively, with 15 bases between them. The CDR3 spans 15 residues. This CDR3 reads CASSPEGRSTGELFF. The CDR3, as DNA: TGTGCCAGCAGCCCAGAGGGTCGGAGCACCGGGGAGCTGTTTTTT.

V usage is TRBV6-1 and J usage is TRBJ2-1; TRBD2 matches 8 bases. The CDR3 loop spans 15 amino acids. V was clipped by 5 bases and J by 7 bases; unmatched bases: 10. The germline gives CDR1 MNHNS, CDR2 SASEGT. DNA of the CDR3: TGTGCCAGCAGTCCAGGACTAGCAGTTACGAATGAGCAGTTCTTC. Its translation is CASSPGLAVTNEQFF.

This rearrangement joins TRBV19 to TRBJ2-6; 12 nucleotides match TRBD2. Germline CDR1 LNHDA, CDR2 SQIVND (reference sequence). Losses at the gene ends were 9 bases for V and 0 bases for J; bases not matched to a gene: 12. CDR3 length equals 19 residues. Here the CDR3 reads CASWTSGVLKPSGANVLTF. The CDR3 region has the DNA TGTGCCAGCTGGACTAGCGGGGTGCTCAAACCCTCTGGGGCCAACGTCCTGACTTTC.

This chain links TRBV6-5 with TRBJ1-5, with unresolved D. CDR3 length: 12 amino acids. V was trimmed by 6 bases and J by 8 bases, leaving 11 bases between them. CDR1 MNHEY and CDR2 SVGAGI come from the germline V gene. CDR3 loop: CASRSGSEPQHF. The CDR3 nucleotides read TGTGCCAGCAGATCCGGGAGTGAGCCCCAGCATTTT.

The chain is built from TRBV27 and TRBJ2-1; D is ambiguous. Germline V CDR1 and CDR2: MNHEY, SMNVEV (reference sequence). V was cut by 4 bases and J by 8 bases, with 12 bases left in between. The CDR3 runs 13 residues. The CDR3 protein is CASSYRVRDEQFF. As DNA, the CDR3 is TGTGCCAGCAGTTATAGGGTTCGCGATGAGCAGTTCTTC.

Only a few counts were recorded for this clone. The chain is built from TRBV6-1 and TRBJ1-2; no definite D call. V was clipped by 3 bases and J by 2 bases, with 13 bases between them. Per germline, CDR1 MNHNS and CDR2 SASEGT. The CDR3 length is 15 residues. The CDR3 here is CASSEGFGLNYGYTF. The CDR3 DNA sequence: TGTGCCAGCAGTGAGGGGTTTGGGTTAAACTATGGCTACACCTTC.

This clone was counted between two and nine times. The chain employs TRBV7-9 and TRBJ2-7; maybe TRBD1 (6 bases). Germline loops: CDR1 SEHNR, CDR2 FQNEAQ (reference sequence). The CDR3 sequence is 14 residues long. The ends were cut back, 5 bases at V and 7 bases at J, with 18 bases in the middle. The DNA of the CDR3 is TGTGCCAGCAGCACTACCGAACAGGGTATGGAGCAGTACTTC. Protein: CASSTTEQGMEQYF. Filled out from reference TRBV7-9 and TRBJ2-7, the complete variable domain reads DTGVSQNPRHKITKRGQNVTFRCDPISEHNRLYWYRQTLGQGPEFLTYFQNEAQLEKSRLLSDRFSAERPKGSFSTLEIQRTEQGDSAMYLCASSTTEQGMEQYFGPGTRLTVT.

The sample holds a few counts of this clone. CDR3 bases: TGTGCCAGCAGGGTTCGGCAAATGAACACTGAAGCTTTCTTT. It encodes CASRVRQMNTEAFF. V is TRBV2 and J is TRBJ1-1; D is ambiguous. The CDR3 is made up of 14 amino acids. The germline gives CDR1 SNHLY, CDR2 FYNNEI. The ends were cut back, 6 bases at V and 0 bases at J, with 11 bases in the middle.

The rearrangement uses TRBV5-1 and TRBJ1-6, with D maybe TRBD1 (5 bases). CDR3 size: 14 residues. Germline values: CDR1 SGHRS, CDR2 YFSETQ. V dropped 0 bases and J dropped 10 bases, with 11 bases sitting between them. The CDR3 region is CASSLGGTSSPLHF. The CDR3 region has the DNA TGCGCCAGCAGCTTGGGAGGGACTAGCTCACCCCTCCACTTT.

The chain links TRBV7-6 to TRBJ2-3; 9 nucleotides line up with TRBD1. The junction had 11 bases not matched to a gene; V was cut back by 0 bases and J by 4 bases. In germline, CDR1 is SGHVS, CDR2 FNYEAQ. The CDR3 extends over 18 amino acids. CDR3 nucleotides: TGTGCCAGCAGCTTAGCGAGACGGGGGACAGGGATCGCAGATACGCAGTATTTT. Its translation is CASSLARRGTGIADTQYF. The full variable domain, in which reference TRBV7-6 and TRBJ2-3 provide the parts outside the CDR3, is GAGVSQSPRYKVTKRGQDVALRCDPISGHVSLYWYRQALGQGPEFLTYFNYEAQQDKSGLPNDRFSAERPEGSISTLTIQRTEQRDSAMYRCASSLARRGTGIADTQYFGPGTRLTVL.

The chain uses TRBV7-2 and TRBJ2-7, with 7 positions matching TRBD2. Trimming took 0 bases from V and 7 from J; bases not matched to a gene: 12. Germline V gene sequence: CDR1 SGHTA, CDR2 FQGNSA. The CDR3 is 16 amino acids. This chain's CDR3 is CASSLATSRILREQYF. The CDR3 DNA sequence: TGTGCCAGCAGCTTAGCGACTAGCCGTATTTTGCGGGAGCAGTACTTC. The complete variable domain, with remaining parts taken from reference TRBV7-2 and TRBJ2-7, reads GAGVSQSPSNKVTEKGKDVELRCDPISGHTALYWYRQSLGQGLEFLIYFQGNSAPDKSGLPSDRFSAERTGGSVSTLTIQRTQQEDSAVYLCASSLATSRILREQYFGPGTRLTVT.

CDR3 bases: TGTGCCAGCAGCTCCATTAGCGGGAGGGATTACAATGAGCAGTTCTTC. Translated, it gives CASSSISGRDYNEQFF. This chain links TRBV7-6 with TRBJ2-1; 11 bases are shared with TRBD2. The CDR3 is made up of 16 amino acids. Looked up from germline, CDR1 is SGHVS and CDR2 is FNYEAQ. Trimming took 4 bases from V and 4 from J; bases not matched to a gene: 6.

CDR3 in DNA: TGTGCCAGCAGTTTACCCGGGAGGATCTCCGGGGAGCTGTTTTTT. Amino acids: CASSLPGRISGELFF. The chain is built from TRBV28 and TRBJ2-2; 7 bases match TRBD2. The CDR3 runs to 15 residues. The trim removed 2 bases at V and 6 bases at J, leaving 6 bases unmatched. CDR1 MDHEN and CDR2 SYDVKM come from the germline V gene.

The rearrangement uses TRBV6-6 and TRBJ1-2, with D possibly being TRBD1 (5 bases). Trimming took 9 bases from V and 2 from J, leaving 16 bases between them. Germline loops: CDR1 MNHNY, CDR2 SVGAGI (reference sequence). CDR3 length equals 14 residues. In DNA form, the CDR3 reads TGTGCCAGTGGAATCGGGGGGATCAACTATGGCTACACCTTC. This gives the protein CASGIGGINYGYTF.

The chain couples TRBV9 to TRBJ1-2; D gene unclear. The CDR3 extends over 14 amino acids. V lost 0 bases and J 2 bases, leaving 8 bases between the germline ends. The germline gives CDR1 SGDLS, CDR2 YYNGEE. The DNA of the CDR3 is TGTGCCAGCAGCGTAGGTCCGGGGAACTATGGCTACACCTTC. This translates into CASSVGPGNYGYTF.

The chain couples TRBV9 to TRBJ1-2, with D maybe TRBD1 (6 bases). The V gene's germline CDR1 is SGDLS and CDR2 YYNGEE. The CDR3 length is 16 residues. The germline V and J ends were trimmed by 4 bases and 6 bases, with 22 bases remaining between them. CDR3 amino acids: CASSLFAGTTAHGYTF. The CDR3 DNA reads TGTGCCAGCAGCCTATTCGCCGGGACAACCGCACATGGCTACACCTTC.

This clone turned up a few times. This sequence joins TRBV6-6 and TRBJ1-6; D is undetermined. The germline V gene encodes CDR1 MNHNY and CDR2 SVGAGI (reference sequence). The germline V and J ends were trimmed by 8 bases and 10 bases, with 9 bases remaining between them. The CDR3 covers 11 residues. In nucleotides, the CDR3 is TGTGCCAGCCTGCCCACCTCACCCCTCCACTTT. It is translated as CASLPTSPLHF.

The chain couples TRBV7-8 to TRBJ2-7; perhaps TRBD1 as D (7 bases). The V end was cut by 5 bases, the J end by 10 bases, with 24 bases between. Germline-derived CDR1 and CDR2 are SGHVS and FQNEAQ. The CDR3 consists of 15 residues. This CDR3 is CASSPNGGRGASQYF. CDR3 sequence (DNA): TGTGCCAGCAGCCCTAACGGCGGCAGGGGGGCCTCCCAGTACTTC.

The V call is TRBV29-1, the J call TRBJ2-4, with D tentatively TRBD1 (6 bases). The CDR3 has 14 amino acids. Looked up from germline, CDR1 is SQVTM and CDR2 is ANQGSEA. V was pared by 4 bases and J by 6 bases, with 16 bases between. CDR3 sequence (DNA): TGCAGCGTTGCTTGGGGGCCTGGTGGAAACATTCAGTACTTC. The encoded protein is CSVAWGPGGNIQYF. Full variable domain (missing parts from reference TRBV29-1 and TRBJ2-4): SAVISQKPSRDICQRGTSLTIQCQVDSQVTMMFWYRQQPGQSLTLIATANQGSEATYESGFVIDKFPISRPNLTFSTLTVSNMSPEDSSIYLCSVAWGPGGNIQYFGAGTRLSVL.

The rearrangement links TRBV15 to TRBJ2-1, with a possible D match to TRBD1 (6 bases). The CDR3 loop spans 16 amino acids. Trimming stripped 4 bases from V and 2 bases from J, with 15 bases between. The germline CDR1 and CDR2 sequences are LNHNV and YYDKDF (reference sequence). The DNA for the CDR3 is TGTGCCACCAGCACAACCCCGGGACAAGCCTACAATGAGCAGTTCTTC. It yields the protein CATSTTPGQAYNEQFF.

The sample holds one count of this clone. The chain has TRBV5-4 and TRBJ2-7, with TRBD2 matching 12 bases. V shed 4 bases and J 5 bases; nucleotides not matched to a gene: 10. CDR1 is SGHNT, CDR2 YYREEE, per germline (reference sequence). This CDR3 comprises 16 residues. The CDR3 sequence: CASSPRRLAGGNEQYF. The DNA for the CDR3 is TGTGCCAGCAGCCCCCGAAGGCTAGCGGGAGGGAACGAGCAGTACTTC.

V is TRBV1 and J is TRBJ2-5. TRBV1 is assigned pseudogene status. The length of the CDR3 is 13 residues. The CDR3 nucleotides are TGCACCAGCAGCCAAGATGTTGCAGAGACCCAGTACTTC. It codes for CTSSQDVAETQYF.

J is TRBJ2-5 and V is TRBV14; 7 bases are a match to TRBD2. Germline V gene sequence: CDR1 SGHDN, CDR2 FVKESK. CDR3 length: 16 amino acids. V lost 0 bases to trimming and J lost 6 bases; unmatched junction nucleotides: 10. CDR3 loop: CASSQEAWDYGQTQYF. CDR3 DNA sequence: TGTGCCAGCAGCCAAGAAGCGTGGGACTACGGCCAGACCCAGTACTTC. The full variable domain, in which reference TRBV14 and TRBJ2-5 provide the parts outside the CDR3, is EAGVTQFPSHSVIEKGQTVTLRCDPISGHDNLYWYRRVMGKEIKFLLHFVKESKQDESGMPNNRFLAERTGGTYSTLKVQPAELEDSGVYFCASSQEAWDYGQTQYFGPGTRLLVL.

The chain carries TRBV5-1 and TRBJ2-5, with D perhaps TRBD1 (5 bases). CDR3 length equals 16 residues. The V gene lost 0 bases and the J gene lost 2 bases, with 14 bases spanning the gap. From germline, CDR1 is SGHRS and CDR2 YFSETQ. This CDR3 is CASSLVAGIVQETQYF. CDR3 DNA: TGCGCCAGCAGCTTGGTGGCAGGGATAGTACAAGAGACCCAGTACTTC. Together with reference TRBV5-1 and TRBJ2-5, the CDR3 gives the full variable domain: KAGVTQTPRYLIKTRGQQVTLSCSPISGHRSVSWYQQTPGQGLQFLFEYFSETQRNKGNFPGRFSGRQFSNSRSEMNVSTLELGDSALYLCASSLVAGIVQETQYFGPGTRLLVL.